This is a list of T cell receptor beta chains from one sample in a study of blood T cell repertoires in COVID-19. Only in-frame clones appear in the TCRdb table, and some are missing; sequencing was by immunoSEQ multiplex PCR. The sample records about 40,000 clones, around 83% being singletons. Sequencing used peripheral blood. The receptors stem from a human donor with acute or convalescent COVID-19. The donor label of this sample is uncertain. Each CDR3 is given with its conserved first and last residue. D genes are given only for firm matches. Some rows have no size entry. The others give once, few or many, or a class for an expanded clone.

V gene	J gene	clone size	D gene	CDR3 DNA	CDR3 protein
TRBV5-1	TRBJ1-2	-	-	TGCGCCAGCAGCCCAGGGTCCTACCCGGGAGGCTATGGCTACACCTTC	CASSPGSYPGGYGYTF
TRBV5-1	TRBJ1-2	few	TRBD1	TGCGCCAGCAGCTTAATCCGGACAGGGGGCTATGGCTACACCTTC	CASSLIRTGGYGYTF
TRBV12-5	TRBJ2-3	-	TRBD2	TGTGCTAGTGGTTTGGGACTAGCGGGTGGCACAGATACGCAGTATTTT	CASGLGLAGGTDTQYF
TRBV4-2	TRBJ2-7	-	-	TGTGCCAGCAGCCAAGATACAGGGACAAGCTATTTTAGCGAGCAGTACTTC	CASSQDTGTSYFSEQYF
TRBV19	TRBJ2-3	-	-	TGTGCCAGTACCCCTGGGAGACATGGCACAGATACGCAGTATTTT	CASTPGRHGTDTQYF
TRBV5-6	TRBJ1-2	-	TRBD1	TGTGCCAGCAGCTTGGGCCAGGGGGCCTTTCTTGGCTACACCTTC	CASSLGQGAFLGYTF
TRBV7-3	TRBJ2-3	-	TRBD2	TGTGCCAGCAGCCTAGCGGGGGGGAGCACAGATACGCAGTATTTT	CASSLAGGSTDTQYF
TRBV5-1	TRBJ1-5	-	TRBD1	TGCGCCAGCAGCCCAGGGGGCTCGGGCAATCAGCCCCAGCATTTT	CASSPGGSGNQPQHF
TRBV5-4	TRBJ2-3	-	-	TGTGCCAGCAGCGCACCAGGGCGCACAGATACGCAGTATTTT	CASSAPGRTDTQYF
TRBV15	TRBJ2-5	once	-	TGTGCCACCAGCAGAGCACAGTCTTTCGAGACCCAGTACTTC	CATSRAQSFETQYF
TRBV28	TRBJ1-5	-	-	TGTGCCAGCAGTTTACTCAGGGGCCAGCCCCAGCATTTT	CASSLLRGQPQHF
TRBV19	TRBJ1-1	-	-	TGTGCCACCAAGACGGGGGGTGACACTGAAGCTTTCTTT	CATKTGGDTEAFF
TRBV19	TRBJ1-2	-	TRBD1	TGTGCCAGTAGTCCGTCGGGAGGGGGCCATGGCTACACCTTC	CASSPSGGGHGYTF
TRBV19	TRBJ1-5	-	-	TGTGCCAGTAGTACGACCCCGGGACAAATAAATCAGCCCCAGCATTTT	CASSTTPGQINQPQHF
TRBV6-1	TRBJ1-5	-	-	TGTGCCAGCAGTGAGTCGGCGGCTCGACGGCCCCAGCATTTT	CASSESAARRPQHF
TRBV6-2/TRBV6-3	TRBJ2-7	-	TRBD2	TGTGCCAGCAGTTTCCAGCGGGGGGGCCCCTACGAGCAGTACTTC	CASSFQRGGPYEQYF
TRBV7-9	TRBJ2-5	once	-	TGTGCCAGCAGCTTAGTGGACACCCAAGAGACCCAGTACTTC	CASSLVDTQETQYF
TRBV7-2	TRBJ2-1	few	TRBD2	TGTGCCAGCAGCCCCGGAGGGTCTAGCGGGGGGAAAGAGCAGTTCTTC	CASSPGGSSGGKEQFF
TRBV6-5	TRBJ2-5	-	TRBD2	TGTGCCAGCAGAGTAGCGGGACTGGAGACCCAGTACTTC	CASRVAGLETQYF
TRBV7-2	TRBJ2-2	medium-sized	-	TGTGCCAGCAGCTTGAAGCTCGGGGAGCTGTTTTTT	CASSLKLGELFF
TRBV5-1	TRBJ2-1	-	-	TGCGCCAGCAGCTTGGGGGAGACCGCCGGCGATGAGCAGTTCTTC	CASSLGETAGDEQFF
TRBV7-9	TRBJ1-5	-	TRBD1	TGTGCCAGCAGCGACACGGGACAGGGTAGCAATCAGCCCCAGCATTTT	CASSDTGQGSNQPQHF
TRBV25-1	TRBJ2-1	-	TRBD2	TGTGCCAGCAGTCCAGCGGGGGAGCAGTTCTTC	CASSPAGEQFF
TRBV5-1	TRBJ1-1	-	-	TGCGCCAGCAGCGAGACAGTCATGAACACTGAAGCTTTCTTT	CASSETVMNTEAFF
TRBV3-1/TRBV3-2	TRBJ2-7	-	-	TGTGCCAGCAGCCCCCCGGGGTGGGTAACGAACGAGCAGTACTTC	CASSPPGWVTNEQYF
TRBV11-3	TRBJ2-1	-	-	TGTGCCAGCAGCCCTGGACAACAAAACAATGAGCAGTTCTTC	CASSPGQQNNEQFF
TRBV19	TRBJ2-5	-	TRBD2	TGTGCCAGTAGTGCCCCCGTGTTAGCGGGGGCCCAAGAGACCCAGTACTTC	CASSAPVLAGAQETQYF
TRBV5-8	TRBJ1-4	-	-	TGTGCCAGCAGCTCCCGGCGGAGTGGTGAAAAACTGTTTTTT	CASSSRRSGEKLFF